Listed here are 18 T cell receptor beta chains from one sample, sequenced in a study of cytomegalovirus exposure and HLA in healthy donors. A multiplex PCR was run with 60 Vbeta primers and 13 Jbeta primers. The repertoire was sequenced with immunoSEQ multiplex PCR; TCRdb's copy has only in-frame clones and lacks some. The sample has under 300,000 clones, about 75% seen once; the top ten hold under 3%. Sequencing was performed on PBMCs. These TCRs come from a female donor in good health and CMV-seronegative.

This clone was observed a handful of times. The chain is built from TRBV19 and TRBJ2-2, with 12 bases lining up with TRBD2. This CDR3 spans 17 amino acids. Trimming cost V 1 base and J 4 bases; bases outside gene matches: 4. Germline V CDR1 and CDR2: LNHDA, SQIVND (reference sequence). CDR3 residues: CASSIGWTSGTTGELFF. DNA for the CDR3: TGTGCCAGTAGTATAGGGTGGACTAGCGGGACCACCGGGGAGCTGTTTTTT.

The V and J genes are TRBV5-7 and TRBJ2-5; TRBD1 matches at 10 bases. With the DNA end fitting TRBJ2-7 better, the J assignment may be wrong. TRBV5-7 falls under the ORF class, with uncertain function. The CDR3 spans 15 residues. The CDR3 reads CARTSRDRGAYEQYF. The CDR3 DNA sequence: TGTGCCAGGACGAGCCGGGACAGGGGCGCATACGAGCAGTACTTC.

V usage is TRBV19 and J usage is TRBJ2-1; 12 bases are shared with TRBD2. In germline, CDR1 is LNHDA, CDR2 SQIVND (reference sequence). Unmatched junction bases numbered 6, after V lost 8 bases and J lost 4 bases. CDR3 length: 15 amino acids. The CDR3 is CASSTGLAGYNEQFF. In DNA form, the CDR3 reads TGTGCCAGTTCTACCGGACTAGCGGGATACAATGAGCAGTTCTTC.

The rearrangement uses TRBV7-3 and TRBJ2-1; 7 nucleotides line up with TRBD1. The CDR3 sequence is 15 residues long. Trimming at V came to 5 bases and at J to 8 bases, leaving 12 bases not matched to a gene. Germline lookup yields CDR1 SGHTA and CDR2 FQGTGA. This CDR3 is CASSAGQVKGYEQFF. The CDR3 DNA sequence: TGTGCCAGCAGCGCAGGACAGGTTAAGGGGTATGAGCAGTTCTTC.

This chain joins TRBV2 and TRBJ2-5, with TRBD2 identical over 7 bases. From germline, CDR1 is SNHLY and CDR2 FYNNEI. The CDR3 is made up of 12 amino acids. Germline trimming cut 3 bases from V and 5 bases from J; bases unmatched to any gene: 0. The CDR3: CASSDGGETQYF. CDR3 coding DNA: TGTGCCAGCAGTGACGGGGGGGAGACCCAGTACTTC. Complete variable domain (other parts from reference TRBV2 and TRBJ2-5): EPEVTQTPSHQVTQMGQEVILRCVPISNHLYFYWYRQILGQKVEFLVSFYNNEISEKSEIFDDQFSVERPDGSNFTLKIRSTKLEDSAMYFCASSDGGETQYFGPGTRLLVL.

This chain uses TRBV7-3 with TRBJ1-2, with D unclear. V gave up 5 bases and J gave up 6 bases, with 13 bases separating them. Germline V gene lookup returns CDR1 SGHTA and CDR2 FQGTGA. CDR3 length equals 13 residues. The DNA of the CDR3 is TGTGCCAGCAGCCGTTCGTCGCGGGATGGCTACACCTTC. Amino acid sequence: CASSRSSRDGYTF.

For the CDR3, the DNA is TGTGCCAGCAGCGTAGGGCTAGCAGTTGCCTACAATGAGCAGTTCTTC. Encoded protein: CASSVGLAVAYNEQFF. The chain couples TRBV9 to TRBJ2-1; possibly TRBD2 for D (5 bases). Trimming left V 0 bases short and J 2 bases short, with 12 bases between. The CDR3 contains 16 residues. Germline lookup yields CDR1 SGDLS and CDR2 YYNGEE. Combining the CDR3 with reference TRBV9 and TRBJ2-1 gives the whole variable domain DSGVTQTPKHLITATGQRVTLRCSPRSGDLSVYWYQQSLDQGLQFLIQYYNGEERAKGNILERFSAQQFPDLHSELNLSSLELGDSALYFCASSVGLAVAYNEQFFGPGTRLTVL.

The V call is TRBV10-2, the J call TRBJ1-1; TRBD1 matches at 10 bases. Germline lookup yields CDR1 WSHSY and CDR2 SAAADI. The length of the CDR3 is 17 residues. V gave up 3 bases and J gave up 6 bases; unmatched junction bases: 13. CDR3 protein: CASSDTALGQGKAEAFF. Written as DNA, the CDR3 is TGCGCCAGCAGTGATACAGCCTTGGGACAGGGGAAGGCTGAAGCTTTCTTT.

This chain uses TRBV5-4 with TRBJ2-7; a weak D match, TRBD1 (6 bases). Trimming cost V 3 bases and J 6 bases, with 10 bases left between them. The CDR3 is made up of 12 amino acids. Germline CDR1 SGHNT, CDR2 YYREEE (reference sequence). The CDR3 reads CASSWTEGEQYF. DNA of the CDR3: TGTGCCAGCAGCTGGACAGAGGGCGAGCAGTACTTC.

This clone came up a few times. The chain uses TRBV27 and TRBJ1-2, with TRBD1 matching over 7 bases. V lost 5 bases and J lost 4; bases outside the gene matches: 7. There are 14 residues in the CDR3. Germline CDR1 MNHEY, CDR2 SMNVEV (reference sequence). The CDR3 protein is CASSAGQRGYGYTF. Written as DNA, the CDR3 is TGTGCCAGCAGTGCGGGACAGAGGGGCTATGGCTACACCTTC.

The chain has TRBV11-2 and TRBJ2-7, with 10 bases lining up with TRBD2. CDR1 and CDR2 (germline): SGHAT, FQNNGV. V shed 5 bases, J shed 4 bases, and the junction held 11 bases outside the gene matches. This CDR3 has 16 amino acids. CDR3 DNA: TGTGCCAGCAGCCCGAACCTAAGCGGGGGGGTATACGAGCAGTACTTC. It specifies CASSPNLSGGVYEQYF.

The chain carries TRBV5-1 and TRBJ2-4; TRBD1 matches at 10 bases. Germline values: CDR1 SGHRS, CDR2 YFSETQ. The junction had 7 bases not matched to a gene; V was cut back by 4 bases and J by 0 bases. The CDR3 totals 17 residues. The DNA of the CDR3 is TGCGCCAGCAGCGAAGGACAGGGGGAGCTAGCCAAAAACATTCAGTACTTC. Amino acid sequence: CASSEGQGELAKNIQYF.

This clone was seen a single time. This chain joins TRBV5-4 and TRBJ1-3, with 9 bases identical to TRBD1. The CDR3 contains 13 residues. V dropped 5 bases and J dropped 8; count of bases not matched to a gene: 5. Per germline, CDR1 SGHNT and CDR2 YYREEE (reference sequence). The CDR3 sequence is CASRRQGGDTIYF. CDR3 DNA: TGTGCCAGCAGAAGACAGGGGGGTGACACCATATATTTT.

The CDR3 coding sequence is TGTGCCAGCAGGGGGGCGACTGAAGCTTTCTTT. This codes for CASRGATEAFF. The chain employs TRBV28 and TRBJ1-1; D is possibly TRBD1 (6 bases). The CDR3 loop spans 11 amino acids. Trimming cost V 6 bases and J 5 bases, with 7 bases left between them. Germline CDR1 and CDR2: MDHEN and SYDVKM.

This clone was seen a few times. The chain joins TRBV19 to TRBJ2-7; possibly TRBD2 for D (5 bases). Germline V gives CDR1 LNHDA, CDR2 SQIVND (reference sequence). The V end lost 6 bases, the J end lost 4 bases, and 16 bases lay between the germline ends. The CDR3 runs 14 residues. CDR3 sequence: CASSRSGNGYEQYF. The DNA for the CDR3 is TGTGCCAGTAGCCGGTCGGGGAATGGTTACGAGCAGTACTTC.

V usage is TRBV5-1 and J usage is TRBJ2-3; weak D call: TRBD2 (6 bases). V was shortened by 0 bases and J by 3 bases, with 14 bases between the two germline ends. There are 16 residues in the CDR3. Per the germline V gene, CDR1 is SGHRS and CDR2 is YFSETQ. The CDR3 is CASSLDLGGRTDTQYF. CDR3 bases: TGCGCCAGCAGCTTGGATCTTGGGGGGAGGACAGATACGCAGTATTTT.

CDR3: CASTYSGKKTGELFF. The CDR3 DNA follows: TGTGCCAGCACCTATAGCGGGAAAAAGACCGGGGAGCTGTTTTTT. V and J are TRBV25-1 and TRBJ2-2; the match to TRBD2 covers 8 bases. J was trimmed by 5 bases and V by 7 bases; bases with no gene match: 9. The CDR3 is made up of 15 amino acids. Germline V lookup: CDR1 MGHDK, CDR2 SYGVNS.

There are a few counts of this clone. This chain joins TRBV5-1 and TRBJ1-1, with no clear D. The germline gives CDR1 SGHRS, CDR2 YFSETQ. CDR3 size: 15 residues. V lost 1 base, J lost 4 bases, and 14 bases lay in between. The DNA for the CDR3 is TGCGCCAGCAGCTTGTCCGATCCTTGGAGCACTGAAGCTTTCTTT. Protein: CASSLSDPWSTEAFF.